These T cell receptor beta chains were read from a single sample in a study of blood T cells in healthy people across ages. TCRdb fed the 5' RACE reads into MiXCR, producing one record per CDR3 protein. Of hundreds of thousands of distinct CDR3 sequences listed, about 42% are singletons. The sequenced material came from blood. These receptors all stem from a man aged 55 to 70 in good health. Each CDR3 is given with its conserved first and last residue. Fields, in order: J gene, V gene, D gene, clone size, CDR3 protein, CDR3 DNA. D genes are given only for firm matches. Clone size is stated in some rows and not others, as once, few, many or a class when expanded.

J gene: TRBJ2-7; V gene: TRBV2; D gene: .; clone size: few; CDR3 protein: CASRSGYGYEQYF; CDR3 DNA: TGTGCCAGCAGATCAGGGTACGGATACGAGCAGTACTTC
J gene: TRBJ2-1; V gene: TRBV7-2; D gene: TRBD1; clone size: .; CDR3 protein: CASSFPGTGAKEQFF; CDR3 DNA: TGTGCCAGCAGCTTCCCCGGGACAGGGGCCAAAGAGCAGTTCTTC
J gene: TRBJ2-5; V gene: TRBV20-1; D gene: .; clone size: .; CDR3 protein: CSASTRGETQYF; CDR3 DNA: TGCAGTGCTAGTACCAGGGGAGAGACCCAGTACTTC
J gene: TRBJ1-5; V gene: TRBV29-1; D gene: TRBD1; clone size: many; CDR3 protein: CSVGFGTANQPQHF; CDR3 DNA: TGCAGCGTTGGGTTCGGGACAGCTAATCAGCCCCAGCATTTT
J gene: TRBJ1-5; V gene: TRBV27; D gene: .; clone size: few; CDR3 protein: CASSPRGEISNQPQHF; CDR3 DNA: TGTGCCAGCAGTCCCCGAGGGGAAATTAGCAATCAGCCCCAGCATTTT
J gene: TRBJ2-5; V gene: TRBV18; D gene: .; clone size: few; CDR3 protein: CASSPPGRGMGTQYF; CDR3 DNA: TGTGCCAGCTCACCACCAGGCCGCGGGATGGGGACCCAGTACTTC
J gene: TRBJ2-7; V gene: TRBV5-1; D gene: .; clone size: .; CDR3 protein: CASSLDAVSYEQYF; CDR3 DNA: TGCGCCAGCAGCTTGGACGCAGTTTCCTACGAGCAGTACTTC
J gene: TRBJ2-3; V gene: TRBV7-2; D gene: .; clone size: few; CDR3 protein: CASTLNRGGWSTDTQYF; CDR3 DNA: TGTGCCAGCACCTTAAATAGGGGGGGTTGGAGCACAGATACGCAGTATTTT
J gene: TRBJ2-3; V gene: TRBV20-1; D gene: .; clone size: .; CDR3 protein: CSAPLGDTQYF; CDR3 DNA: TGCAGTGCCCCATTGGGCGATACGCAGTATTTT
J gene: TRBJ2-1; V gene: TRBV24-1; D gene: TRBD2; clone size: .; CDR3 protein: CATSDLRGLAIENEQFF; CDR3 DNA: TGTGCCACCAGTGATTTGAGGGGACTAGCAATTGAGAATGAGCAGTTCTTC
J gene: TRBJ1-1; V gene: TRBV20-1; D gene: TRBD1; clone size: .; CDR3 protein: CSARVPGQGNAFF; CDR3 DNA: TGCAGTGCTAGAGTCCCGGGACAGGGTAATGCTTTCTTT
J gene: TRBJ1-4; V gene: TRBV20-1; D gene: .; clone size: .; CDR3 protein: CSAGGAGDEKLFF; CDR3 DNA: TGCAGTGCCGGAGGGGCCGGGGATGAAAAACTGTTTTTT
J gene: TRBJ2-7; V gene: TRBV6-6; D gene: TRBD2; clone size: .; CDR3 protein: CASSGGDAYEQYF; CDR3 DNA: TGTGCCAGCAGTGGGGGGGACGCCTACGAGCAGTACTTC
J gene: TRBJ1-1; V gene: TRBV7-9; D gene: .; clone size: .; CDR3 protein: CASSSNFLMAGEKLNTEAFF; CDR3 DNA: TGTGCCAGCAGCTCAAATTTTCTTATGGCAGGGGAGAAGTTGAACACTGAAGCTTTCTTT
J gene: TRBJ2-7; V gene: TRBV2; D gene: .; clone size: .; CDR3 protein: CASGLGGSSEQYF; CDR3 DNA: TGTGCCAGCGGCCTGGGGGGATCAAGCGAGCAGTACTTC
J gene: TRBJ2-1; V gene: TRBV9; D gene: TRBD2; clone size: .; CDR3 protein: CASSVSGSSSGGTLGVYNEQFF; CDR3 DNA: TGTGCCAGCAGCGTCTCCGGTTCGTCTAGCGGGGGGACACTTGGTGTATACAATGAGCAGTTCTTC
J gene: TRBJ1-1; V gene: TRBV5-1; D gene: TRBD1; clone size: once; CDR3 protein: CASSHDRGRSRNTEAFF; CDR3 DNA: TGCGCCAGCAGCCATGACAGGGGGCGATCCAGGAACACTGAAGCTTTCTTT
J gene: TRBJ2-1; V gene: TRBV20-1; D gene: TRBD2; clone size: .; CDR3 protein: CSASPTSGLRQEAQFF; CDR3 DNA: TGCAGTGCTAGCCCCACTAGCGGACTAAGGCAGGAGGCCCAGTTCTTC
J gene: TRBJ2-7; V gene: TRBV6-6; D gene: .; clone size: .; CDR3 protein: CASSTSAWEQYF; CDR3 DNA: TGTGCCAGCAGTACCTCTGCTTGGGAGCAGTACTTC
J gene: TRBJ2-3; V gene: TRBV5-6; D gene: .; clone size: .; CDR3 protein: CASSLQRVDTQYF; CDR3 DNA: TGTGCCAGCAGCCTGCAGAGGGTAGATACGCAGTATTTT
J gene: TRBJ2-1; V gene: TRBV3-1; D gene: TRBD2; clone size: .; CDR3 protein: CASSRSGGGNEQFF; CDR3 DNA: TGTGCCAGCAGCCGAAGCGGGGGGGGGAATGAGCAGTTCTTC
J gene: TRBJ1-1; V gene: TRBV28; D gene: TRBD1; clone size: .; CDR3 protein: CASLQGARNTEAFF; CDR3 DNA: TGTGCCAGCCTACAGGGGGCGCGTAACACTGAAGCTTTCTTT
J gene: TRBJ2-7; V gene: TRBV24-1; D gene: .; clone size: few; CDR3 protein: CATSDPDSYEQYF; CDR3 DNA: TGTGCCACCAGTGATCCGGACTCCTACGAGCAGTACTTC
J gene: TRBJ2-1; V gene: TRBV5-1; D gene: .; clone size: .; CDR3 protein: CASSTAGTGVYEQFF; CDR3 DNA: TGCGCCAGCAGCACCGCTGGGACTGGCGTCTATGAGCAGTTCTTC
J gene: TRBJ2-3; V gene: TRBV15; D gene: TRBD2; clone size: few; CDR3 protein: CATSRGTSGGAADTQYF; CDR3 DNA: TGTGCCACCAGCAGAGGGACTAGCGGGGGTGCAGCAGATACGCAGTATTTT
J gene: TRBJ2-5; V gene: TRBV2; D gene: .; clone size: .; CDR3 protein: CASSTKTLRPSPETQYF; CDR3 DNA: TGTGCCAGCAGTACCAAGACTTTGCGCCCTTCCCCGGAGACCCAGTACTTC
J gene: TRBJ1-5; V gene: TRBV28; D gene: .; clone size: many; CDR3 protein: CASRTQEGHQPQHF; CDR3 DNA: TGTGCCAGCAGGACACAGGAGGGTCATCAGCCCCAGCATTTT
J gene: TRBJ2-6; V gene: TRBV7-2; D gene: .; clone size: few; CDR3 protein: CASSSMGAGIGANVLTF; CDR3 DNA: TGTGCCAGCAGCTCCATGGGGGCGGGGATTGGGGCCAACGTCCTGACTTTC
J gene: TRBJ2-6; V gene: TRBV12-5; D gene: .; clone size: few; CDR3 protein: CASGLVQTSSGANVLTF; CDR3 DNA: TGTGCTAGTGGTTTGGTACAGACCAGCTCTGGGGCCAACGTCCTGACTTTC
J gene: TRBJ1-1; V gene: TRBV11-2; D gene: .; clone size: .; CDR3 protein: CASSLIGAGGTEAFF; CDR3 DNA: TGTGCCAGCAGCTTAATAGGGGCTGGGGGCACTGAAGCTTTCTTT
J gene: TRBJ2-3; V gene: TRBV9; D gene: .; clone size: few; CDR3 protein: CASAGARRGVDTQYF; CDR3 DNA: TGTGCCAGCGCCGGGGCGCGGCGGGGTGTAGATACGCAGTATTTT
J gene: TRBJ2-2; V gene: TRBV12-3/TRBV12-4; D gene: .; clone size: few; CDR3 protein: CASSRGRGTNTGELFF; CDR3 DNA: TGTGCCAGCAGCCGTGGGAGGGGGACGAACACCGGGGAGCTGTTTTTT
J gene: TRBJ1-4; V gene: TRBV6-1; D gene: .; clone size: .; CDR3 protein: CVSSERALSKLFF; CDR3 DNA: TGTGTCAGCAGTGAGAGAGCTCTGAGTAAACTGTTTTTT
J gene: TRBJ2-7; V gene: TRBV7-2; D gene: TRBD2; clone size: .; CDR3 protein: CASSRRLADEQYF; CDR3 DNA: TGTGCCAGCAGCAGAAGACTAGCGGACGAGCAGTACTTC
J gene: TRBJ2-7; V gene: TRBV4-3; D gene: .; clone size: .; CDR3 protein: CASSQDLQPLYEQYF; CDR3 DNA: TGCGCCAGCAGCCAAGATTTACAGCCCCTATACGAGCAGTACTTC
J gene: TRBJ2-7; V gene: TRBV20-1; D gene: TRBD2; clone size: .; CDR3 protein: CSATFLGGGSYEQYF; CDR3 DNA: TGCAGTGCTACTTTTCTAGGCGGGGGCTCCTACGAGCAGTACTTC
J gene: TRBJ2-2; V gene: TRBV27; D gene: .; clone size: .; CDR3 protein: CASSSNPRMNTGELFF; CDR3 DNA: TGTGCCAGCAGTTCAAACCCCAGAATGAACACCGGGGAGCTGTTTTTT
J gene: TRBJ2-1; V gene: TRBV9; D gene: .; clone size: .; CDR3 protein: CASSAGSRGRQFF; CDR3 DNA: TGTGCCAGCAGCGCCGGGAGTAGGGGCAGGCAGTTCTTC
J gene: TRBJ1-4; V gene: TRBV6-1; D gene: TRBD1; clone size: .; CDR3 protein: CASTRDRQGGEKLFF; CDR3 DNA: TGTGCCAGCACCCGGGATCGACAGGGGGGCGAAAAACTGTTTTTT
J gene: TRBJ1-2; V gene: TRBV3-1; D gene: .; clone size: .; CDR3 protein: CASARGDGYGYTF; CDR3 DNA: TGTGCCAGCGCGAGGGGGGACGGCTATGGCTACACCTTC